A single sample is the source of the 25 T cell receptor beta chains below, sequenced in a study of blood T cell repertoires in COVID-19. The assay was immunoSEQ multiplex PCR, and TCRdb's table has in-frame clones only and misses some. The data show about 220,000 clones, 65% to 85% seen once. The sequenced material came from peripheral blood. These receptors originate from a woman aged 45-59 years with acute or convalescent COVID-19.

The chain joins TRBV5-8 to TRBJ1-2; D is perhaps TRBD1 (5 bases). The CDR3 runs to 13 residues. Trimming left V 4 bases short and J 5 bases short, with 12 bases between. Germline values: CDR1 SGHTS, CDR2 YDEGEE. CDR3 amino acids: CASSQGLQYGYTF. The CDR3 nucleotides are TGTGCCAGCAGCCAGGGACTCCAGTATGGCTACACCTTC.

The chain uses TRBV18 and TRBJ1-2; TRBD1 matches at 7 bases. Germline loops: CDR1 KGHSH, CDR2 LQKENI. J was trimmed by 6 bases and V by 5 bases; bases with no gene match: 6. The CDR3 is 13 amino acids. CDR3 in DNA: TGTGCCAGCTCAGGACAGGTATCTGATGGCTACACCTTC. Translation gives CASSGQVSDGYTF.

The chain links TRBV28 to TRBJ1-5; D is undetermined. Per germline, CDR1 MDHEN and CDR2 SYDVKM. This CDR3 contains 14 residues. Trimming cost V 7 bases and J 7 bases, with 17 bases left between them. The DNA for the CDR3 is TGTGCCAGCAACCCATCTTTGAGGAGACAGCCCCAGCATTTT. As protein: CASNPSLRRQPQHF. The full variable domain, its missing parts supplied by reference TRBV28 and TRBJ1-5, is DVKVTQSSRYLVKRTGEKVFLECVQDMDHENMFWYRQDPGLGLRLIYFSYDVKMKEKGDIPEGYSVSREKKERFSLILESASTNQTSMYLCASNPSLRRQPQHFGDGTRLSIL.

A note on this clone: A much more abundant neighbour one base away suggests this may be a read error. The chain has TRBV28 and TRBJ1-2, with D possibly being TRBD1 (6 bases). V was trimmed by 10 bases and J by 3 bases, leaving 21 bases between them. Germline lookup yields CDR1 MDHEN and CDR2 SYDVKM. This CDR3 has 15 residues. CDR3 sequence: CATTGHGPLDYGYTF. The CDR3 bases are TGTGCCACCACAGGGCATGGGCCGCTGGACTATGGCTACACCTTC.

The chain joins TRBV3-1 (or the pseudogene TRBV3-2) to TRBJ2-1; 10 bases are a match to TRBD2. V was pared by 4 bases and J by 14 bases, with 14 bases of the junction left unmatched. CDR3 size: 15 residues. Germline V gene data show CDR1 as LGHDT and CDR2 as YNNKEL (reference sequence). CDR3 coding DNA: TGTGCCAGCAGCCGTTCGGCGGGGACTAGCGTCCCGAAGTTCTTC. It yields the protein CASSRSAGTSVPKFF.

This clone was seen more than once but under ten times. V usage is TRBV5-4 and J usage is TRBJ1-2; TRBD1 is a possible D gene (5 bases). The V end lost 0 bases, the J end lost 4 bases, and 10 bases lay between the germline ends. CDR3 length equals 14 residues. Germline V gene sequence: CDR1 SGHNT, CDR2 YYREEE (reference sequence). The CDR3 bases are TGTGCCAGCAGCTTGGGCAGGGTTGCCTATGGCTACACCTTC. Encoded protein: CASSLGRVAYGYTF.

The genes are TRBV27 and TRBJ1-1, with 8 positions matching TRBD1. This CDR3 comprises 17 residues. From germline, CDR1 is MNHEY and CDR2 SMNVEV (reference sequence). V trimming: 4 bases; J trimming: 0 bases; junction bases outside the gene matches: 10. The CDR3 DNA follows: TGTGCCAGCAGTTGGACAGGGCGAGGGTTTTTGAACACTGAAGCTTTCTTT. Residues: CASSWTGRGFLNTEAFF.

The chain is built from TRBV27 and TRBJ2-5; 11 bases agree with TRBD2. There are 15 residues in the CDR3. V was clipped by 5 bases and J by 1 base; unmatched bases: 3. From germline, CDR1 is MNHEY and CDR2 SMNVEV (reference sequence). CDR3 nucleotides: TGTGCCAGCAGTGGAGGGACTAGCGGCCAAGAGACCCAGTACTTC. Protein: CASSGGTSGQETQYF.

Notes on this clone: This CDR3 is also generated by other DNA sequences in the sample. The chain is built from TRBV10-2 and TRBJ1-1; D uncertain. V lost 0 bases, J lost 1 base, and 3 bases lay in between. The length of the CDR3 is 13 residues. In germline, CDR1 is WSHSY, CDR2 SAAADI. CDR3 residues: CASSESRNTEAFF. In nucleotides, the CDR3 is TGCGCCAGCAGTGAGTCGAGGAACACTGAAGCTTTCTTT.

The chain recombines TRBV7-2 with TRBJ2-1, with 15 bases that match TRBD2. The germline CDR1 and CDR2 sequences are SGHTA and FQGNSA. With V trimmed by 4 bases and J by 9 bases, 10 bases remained unmatched. The CDR3 covers 17 residues. This chain's CDR3 is CASSSWTSGRASPEQFF. The DNA for the CDR3 is TGTGCCAGCAGCTCCTGGACTAGCGGGAGGGCCTCGCCTGAGCAGTTCTTC.

The chain has TRBV2 and TRBJ2-7; D may be TRBD2 (5 bases). V was clipped by 0 bases and J by 6 bases, with 12 bases between them. CDR1 and CDR2 (germline): SNHLY, FYNNEI. The CDR3 has 14 amino acids. The CDR3 coding sequence is TGTGCCAGCAGTGAAGCGGGAGTACTGACCGAGCAGTACTTC. This sequence encodes CASSEAGVLTEQYF.

The chain carries TRBV5-1 and TRBJ1-4; D may be TRBD1 (5 bases). This CDR3 region has 14 residues. V was clipped by 2 bases and J by 8 bases, with 13 bases between them. CDR1 is SGHRS and CDR2 is YFSETQ in the germline V gene. CDR3 DNA: TGCGCCAGCAGCTTAACAGGAGAAGGAGAAAAACTGTTTTTT. Translated, it gives CASSLTGEGEKLFF.

V and J are TRBV24-1 and TRBJ2-3, with 9 bases lining up with TRBD1. This CDR3 is built from 16 residues. In germline, CDR1 is KGHDR, CDR2 SFDVKD. The trim removed 3 bases at V and 3 bases at J, leaving 6 bases unmatched. CDR3 protein: CATSDVLGQGTDTQYF. Here the CDR3 DNA reads TGTGCCACCAGTGATGTACTGGGACAGGGTACAGATACGCAGTATTTT.

The chain is built from TRBV19 and TRBJ1-3; D unclear. V lost 3 bases and J lost 2, with 11 bases in between. This CDR3 has 15 amino acids. Germline V gives CDR1 LNHDA, CDR2 SQIVND (reference sequence). The CDR3, as DNA: TGTGCCAGTAGTATCTACGGTATAGCTGGAAACACCATATATTTT. It translates to CASSIYGIAGNTIYF.

In this sample, this clone turned up once. The V call is TRBV7-9, the J call TRBJ2-7; D is undetermined. Germline loops: CDR1 SEHNR, CDR2 FQNEAQ (reference sequence). The CDR3 extends over 12 amino acids. V was shortened by 3 bases and J by 2 bases, with 5 bases between the two germline ends. The CDR3 sequence: CASSFPPYEQYF. In DNA form, the CDR3 reads TGTGCCAGCAGCTTCCCTCCCTACGAGCAGTACTTC.

This clone showed up just a few times. The chain links TRBV7-9 to TRBJ1-5; 10 bases map to TRBD1. The CDR3 is 16 amino acids. V trimming: 5 bases; J trimming: 7 bases; junction bases outside the gene matches: 11. Germline V lookup: CDR1 SEHNR, CDR2 FQNEAQ (reference sequence). In DNA form, the CDR3 reads TGTGCCAGCAGCGCTTCCGGGACAGGGGTGACACAGCCCCAGCATTTT. Translating it yields CASSASGTGVTQPQHF.

The chain links TRBV6-6 to TRBJ2-1, with 13 bases identical to TRBD2. Trimming at V came to 5 bases and at J to 9 bases, leaving 10 bases not matched to a gene. CDR1 is MNHNY and CDR2 is SVGAGI in the germline V gene (reference sequence). The CDR3 spans 16 residues. CDR3 sequence (DNA): TGTGCCAGCAGTAAGGAAACTAGCGGGAGGGGTAGTGAGCAGTTCTTC. Its translation is CASSKETSGRGSEQFF.

This sequence joins TRBV5-4 and TRBJ1-1, with TRBD1 identical over 7 bases. This CDR3 is 15 amino acids long. The V gene's germline CDR1 is SGHNT and CDR2 YYREEE (reference sequence). V lost 7 bases and J lost 0; bases outside the gene matches: 9. CDR3 in amino acids: CASSTGTIMNTEAFF. CDR3 sequence (DNA): TGTGCCAGCTCGACAGGGACCATAATGAACACTGAAGCTTTCTTT.

The gene calls are TRBV7-8 and TRBJ2-1, with a possible D match to TRBD2 (6 bases). CDR3 length: 15 amino acids. V lost 3 bases, J lost 0 bases, and 9 bases lay in between. From germline, CDR1 is SGHVS and CDR2 FQNEAQ. The CDR3 DNA reads as TGTGCCAGCAGCTTCCGGGAGAGCTCCTACAATGAGCAGTTCTTC. Translation gives CASSFRESSYNEQFF.

This clone was seen once. This chain connects TRBV3-1 (or the pseudogene TRBV3-2) to TRBJ2-1; 11 bases line up with TRBD1. This CDR3 has 17 amino acids. V trimming: 0 bases; J trimming: 9 bases; junction bases outside the gene matches: 10. Germline CDR1 is LGHDT and CDR2 is YNNKEL (reference sequence). CDR3 protein: CASSQDGGQGGSREQFF. The CDR3 DNA is TGTGCCAGCAGCCAAGATGGGGGACAGGGGGGATCCCGTGAGCAGTTCTTC.

As DNA, the CDR3 is TGTGCCAGCAGCCCAATCCGGGGGGGAGAGGTGGAAAAACTGTTTTTT. Translated: CASSPIRGGEVEKLFF. The chain employs TRBV7-9 and TRBJ1-4; tentative D call: TRBD1 (5 bases). The CDR3 spans 16 residues. The V gene lost 5 bases and the J gene lost 8 bases, with 21 bases spanning the gap. The V gene's germline CDR1 is SEHNR and CDR2 FQNEAQ (reference sequence).

The rearrangement joins TRBV27 to TRBJ1-2; weak D call: TRBD1 (6 bases). V shed 8 bases and J shed 2 bases, with 18 bases lying between them. CDR1 and CDR2 (germline): MNHEY, SMNVEV (reference sequence). The CDR3 has 15 amino acids. The CDR3, as DNA: TGTGCCAGCGGTCGATACGGGACACAGAACTATGGCTACACCTTC. This sequence encodes CASGRYGTQNYGYTF.

The rearrangement uses TRBV7-9 and TRBJ2-2, with D possibly TRBD2 on 6 matching bases. Trimming shortened V by 0 bases and J by 1 base, and 6 bases separated the two germline ends. CDR1 and CDR2 (germline): SEHNR, FQNEAQ (reference sequence). The CDR3 spans 15 residues. CDR3 bases: TGTGCCAGCAGCTTAGCGGGACTGAACACCGGGGAGCTGTTTTTT. It specifies CASSLAGLNTGELFF.

Only a few counts were recorded for this clone. V is TRBV11-1 and J is TRBJ2-2, with D tentatively TRBD2 (6 bases). The CDR3 has 14 residues. The germline V and J ends were trimmed by 1 base and 6 bases, with 9 bases remaining between them. CDR1 and CDR2 from the germline V gene are SGHAT and FQDESV (reference sequence). CDR3 loop: CASSLVASAGELFF. In DNA form, the CDR3 reads TGTGCCAGCAGCTTAGTGGCTAGCGCCGGGGAGCTGTTTTTT. Full variable domain (rest looked up from reference TRBV11-1 and TRBJ2-2): EAEVAQSPRYKITEKSQAVAFWCDPISGHATLYWYRQILGQGPELLVQFQDESVVDDSQLPKDRFSAERLKGVDSTLKIQPAELGDSAMYLCASSLVASAGELFFGEGSRLTVL.

The V call is TRBV7-2, the J call TRBJ2-5; 8 positions agree with TRBD2. CDR3 length equals 13 residues. The germline V gene encodes CDR1 SGHTA and CDR2 FQGNSA. After removal of 5 bases from V and 4 bases from J, the junction contained 3 bases not matched to a gene. The CDR3 bases are TGTGCCAGCAGCATTAGCGGGATAGAGACCCAGTACTTC. It specifies CASSISGIETQYF.